What follows are 19 T cell receptor beta chains derived from one specimen sequenced in a study of glioma-infiltrating T cells. Amplification of TCR alpha and beta CDR3 regions from RNA used iRepertoire nested multiplex PCR. From the multiplex PCR reads, TCRdb called clonotypes with MiXCR, one entry per CDR3 protein. The table lists over 100,000 distinct CDR3 sequences, around 25% of them singletons. Input material: glioma tissue, nonneoplastic brain tissue, or PBMCs (not recorded which). All receptors derive from a human donor with low-grade glioma or glioblastoma, undergoing nonglioma brain surgery, or in good health (not recorded which).

On this clonotype: At one of its ends the junction is not consistent with the germline gene, which may arise from a read error. The CDR3 bases are TGTGCCAGCAGCTTATTAGTTGGGACAGAGCGTACCGGGGAGCTGCTTTTT. It translates to CASSLLVGTERTGELLF. V is TRBV7-2 and J is TRBJ2-2; 7 bases agree with TRBD1. This CDR3 is 17 amino acids long. Germline-derived CDR1 and CDR2 are SGHTA and FQGNSA.

This clonotype was seen more than once but under ten times. This sequence may be a read error, since a much larger clone differs from it by one base. The chain links TRBV7-9 to TRBJ2-5, with 7 bases that match TRBD1. The CDR3 consists of 15 residues. The germline V gene encodes CDR1 SEHNR and CDR2 FQNEAQ (reference sequence). CDR3 loop: CASSAGQARQGTQYF. The CDR3 DNA sequence: TGTGCCAGCAGCGCCGGACAGGCCAGACAAGGGACCCAGTACTTC.

This clonotype was recorded at least ten times. The rearrangement joins TRBV11-2 to TRBJ2-3; 10 nucleotides match TRBD2. The germline CDR1 and CDR2 sequences are SGHAT and FQNNGV. The J segment lost 6 bases and the V segment lost 5 bases, leaving 2 bases of the junction unmatched. This CDR3 has 13 amino acids. CDR3 in DNA: TGTGCCAGCAGCCATAGCGGGAGGGATACGCAGTATTTT. This gives the protein CASSHSGRDTQYF.

In its sample, this clonotype was seen a few times. V usage is TRBV30 and J usage is TRBJ1-3, with D tentatively TRBD1 (5 bases). This CDR3 spans 14 amino acids. The germline gives CDR1 GTSNPN, CDR2 SVGIG (reference sequence). The V end was cut by 0 bases, the J end by 4 bases, with 10 bases between. CDR3 residues: CAWSVPGSGNTIYF. CDR3 nucleotides: TGTGCCTGGAGTGTCCCAGGGTCAGGAAACACCATATATTTT. The whole variable domain, filled in from reference TRBV30 and TRBJ1-3, reads SQTIHQWPATLVQPVGSPLSLECTVEGTSNPNLYWYRQAAGRGLQLLFYSVGIGQISSEVPQNLSASRPQDRQFILSSKKLLLSDSGFYLCAWSVPGSGNTIYFGEGSWLTVV.

This clonotype was detected ten times or more. This rearrangement joins TRBV6-2 or TRBV6-3 to TRBJ1-5; 8 positions agree with TRBD1. The germline CDR1 and CDR2 sequences are MNHEY and SVGEGT. V lost 6 bases to trimming and J lost 3 bases; unmatched junction nucleotides: 10. The CDR3 sequence is 16 residues long. CDR3 sequence (DNA): TGTGCCAGCAGACCCCGGGGACAGGAGTTCAATCAGCCCCAGCATTTT. Its translation: CASRPRGQEFNQPQHF.

The rearrangement uses TRBV10-1 and TRBJ2-5; D not resolved. Trimming left V 5 bases short and J 4 bases short, with 20 bases between. Germline V CDR1 and CDR2: WNHNN, SYGVQD (reference sequence). This CDR3 is 16 amino acids long. The CDR3 DNA follows: TGCGCCAGCAGTTCCCTCTCAGGAGCCGCCGGAGAGACCCAGTACTTC. Residues: CASSSLSGAAGETQYF.

This clonotype was found many times. V usage is TRBV2 and J usage is TRBJ2-4, with D perhaps given as TRBD1 or TRBD2 (5 bases each). The CDR3 runs 10 residues. V lost 8 bases and J 6 bases, leaving 5 bases between the germline ends. Germline CDR1 and CDR2: SNHLY and FYNNEI. The CDR3 is CASGGNIQYF. CDR3 sequence (DNA): TGTGCCAGCGGGGGAAACATTCAGTACTTC.

This clonotype appeared many times. The chain carries TRBV7-2 and TRBJ2-7, with 8 bases identical to TRBD1. Germline CDR1 SGHTA, CDR2 FQGNSA. The CDR3 has 15 residues. Trimming at V came to 1 base and at J to 2 bases, leaving 4 bases not matched to a gene. In nucleotides, the CDR3 is TGTGCCAGCAGCTTAGACCAGGGGGCAGCCTACGAGCAGTACTTC. Translating gives CASSLDQGAAYEQYF.

This clonotype occurred many times. The genes are TRBV5-1 and TRBJ2-3; a possible D gene is TRBD2 (5 bases). Germline loops: CDR1 SGHRS, CDR2 YFSETQ. Trimming left V 5 bases short and J 0 bases short, with 13 bases between. This CDR3 has 15 amino acids. The CDR3 DNA follows: TGCGCCAGCAGTAGAGGGAATCCTAGCACAGATACGCAGTATTTT. As protein: CASSRGNPSTDTQYF.

This clonotype was found once. DNA of the CDR3: TGTGCCAGCAGCCCCCTGGAAGAAACTGAAGCTTTCTTT. It codes for CASSPLEETEAFF. This chain connects TRBV7-2 to TRBJ1-1, with D unresolved. Deletions cut 5 bases from V and 5 bases from J, with 12 bases between. This CDR3 is 13 amino acids long. Germline V lookup: CDR1 SGHTA, CDR2 FQGNSA.

This clonotype came up many times. The chain recombines TRBV6-2 or TRBV6-3 with TRBJ2-7; D is ambiguous. Per germline, CDR1 MNHEY and CDR2 SVGEGT. V was clipped by 0 bases and J by 0 bases, with 9 bases between them. The CDR3 is 15 amino acids. CDR3 DNA sequence: TGTGCCAGCAGTTACTCCCCCCGGAGCTCCTACGAGCAGTACTTC. This encodes CASSYSPRSSYEQYF.

The chain links TRBV5-1 to TRBJ2-3; TRBD2 aligns across 8 bases. The CDR3 has 15 amino acids. V lost 3 bases and J lost 1; bases outside the gene matches: 4. Germline V CDR1 and CDR2: SGHRS, YFSETQ. This CDR3 reads CASSYTGGGTDTQYF. The CDR3 bases are TGCGCCAGCAGCTACACCGGGGGGGGCACAGATACGCAGTATTTT.

This clonotype was recorded many times. The rearrangement joins TRBV19 to TRBJ2-7, with D possibly being TRBD1 (7 bases). The germline V gene has CDR1 LNHDA and CDR2 SQIVND (reference sequence). The CDR3 runs to 15 residues. V was shortened by 5 bases and J by 0 bases, with 14 bases between the two germline ends. CDR3 bases: TGTGCCAGTAGTCTCCGACAGGGAGGCTCCTACGAGCAGTACTTC. Encoded protein: CASSLRQGGSYEQYF.

This clonotype was detected ten times or more. The chain carries TRBV28 and TRBJ2-2; 8 bases agree with TRBD2. V lost 1 base to trimming and J lost 7 bases; unmatched junction nucleotides: 5. This CDR3 is built from 15 residues. Germline V gene sequence: CDR1 MDHEN, CDR2 SYDVKM. The CDR3 nucleotides read TGTGCCAGCAGTTTATCGGGGGGGCGTCACGGGGAGCTGTTTTTT. Translation: CASSLSGGRHGELFF.

This clonotype appeared many times. This sequence joins TRBV20-1 and TRBJ2-7; no reliable D call. The germline V gene has CDR1 DFQATT and CDR2 SNEGSKA (reference sequence). Trimming stripped 0 bases from V and 2 bases from J, with 14 bases between. This CDR3 region has 15 residues. The chain's CDR3 is CSARDLGGKTYEQYF. The CDR3 bases are TGCAGTGCTAGAGATCTGGGCGGAAAAACCTACGAGCAGTACTTC.

This clonotype was seen only a few times. A read error may produce the germline difference seen at one junction end. This chain joins TRBV3-1 and TRBJ1-2; D is perhaps TRBD1 (6 bases). From germline, CDR1 is LGHDT and CDR2 YNNKEL (reference sequence). This CDR3 has 11 amino acids. CDR3 bases: TGTGCCAGCAGCCAAGGAGACAGGTTTTCCTTC. Translated: CASSQGDRFSF.

This clonotype was counted many times. The J gene is TRBJ2-1, the V gene TRBV6-5; 9 nucleotides align to TRBD1. The CDR3 loop spans 16 amino acids. Trimming cost V 0 bases and J 9 bases; bases outside gene matches: 9. Germline lookup yields CDR1 MNHEY and CDR2 SVGAGI. CDR3 region: CASSYSTRTGVGEQFF. CDR3 sequence (DNA): TGTGCCAGCAGTTACTCGACTAGGACAGGGGTGGGTGAGCAGTTCTTC.

About this clonotype: The junction shows a germline mismatch at one end, possibly a read error. The chain couples TRBV20-1 to TRBJ1-1; 8 positions agree with TRBD1. Looked up from germline, CDR1 is DFQATT and CDR2 is SNEGSKA (reference sequence). The CDR3 is made up of 13 amino acids. The CDR3 DNA reads TGCAGTGCTATAAGACAGGGGTTAACTGAAGCCTTCTTT. Translated, it gives CSAIRQGLTEAFF.

This clonotype has ten or more counts. J is TRBJ1-5 and V is TRBV2; D is unresolved. The germline V gene has CDR1 SNHLY and CDR2 FYNNEI. The CDR3 has 14 amino acids. Trimming cost V 1 base and J 0 bases, with 4 bases left between them. CDR3 residues: CASSEEASNQPQHF. The CDR3 DNA sequence: TGTGCCAGCAGTGAAGAGGCTAGCAATCAGCCCCAGCATTTT.